These T cell receptor beta chains were read from a single sample in a study of long-term antiretroviral therapy in people with HIV. Measured with immunoSEQ multiplex PCR; TCRdb has only the in-frame clones, and not every one. There are around 30,000 clones in the sample; around 78% occur only once, and around a tenth lies in the top ten. The material was unsorted PBMCs, obtained 1.5 years before starting antiretroviral therapy. These receptors all come from a man between 18 and 35 years old with HIV. CDR3s include the opening cysteine and the closing phenylalanine or tryptophan. D genes are given only for firm matches. Not all rows give a size; the values are once, few, many and, for expanded clones, a class.

J,V,size,D,DNA,CDR3
TRBJ1-5,TRBV19,few,-,TGTGCCAGTAGTACGAGAGGGCAGCCCCAGCATTTT,CASSTRGQPQHF
TRBJ1-5,TRBV29-1,few,TRBD1,TGCAGCGTTGGAGGACAGGGTGGCAATCAGCCCCAGCATTTT,CSVGGQGGNQPQHF
TRBJ2-1,TRBV5-1,-,-,TGCGCCAGCAGCTTGGTAGACCCTAGGGGCGATGAGCAGTTCTTC,CASSLVDPRGDEQFF
TRBJ1-1,TRBV6-1,-,TRBD1,TGTGCCAGCAGCCTACCCGGGACAGGGAACACTGAAGCTTTCTTT,CASSLPGTGNTEAFF
TRBJ1-5,TRBV7-6,few,-,TGTGCCAGCAGCGCCACAGGGAGTAGCAATCAGCCCCAGCATTTT,CASSATGSSNQPQHF
TRBJ2-3,TRBV19,-,-,TGTGCCAGTACGCGAAAAGGAAGTCGCGACGTCACCGGCACAGATACGCAGTATTTT,CASTRKGSRDVTGTDTQYF
TRBJ2-2,TRBV9,-,-,TGTGCCAGCAGCGTAGAGGGCTTCGGGGAGCTGTTTTTT,CASSVEGFGELFF
TRBJ1-1,TRBV27,-,TRBD1,TGTGCCAGCAGTCTCCTGGGACAGGGGCACACTGAAGCTTTCTTT,CASSLLGQGHTEAFF
TRBJ2-3,TRBV11-3,-,TRBD1,TGTGCCAGCAGCTTAAGGGACAGGGCCCTCTTT,CASSLRDRALF
TRBJ2-3,TRBV5-1,-,TRBD2,TGCGCCAGCCGACCGGGACTAGCCACAGATACGCAGTATTTT,CASRPGLATDTQYF
TRBJ2-7,TRBV5-6,-,-,TGTGCCAGCAGCCCGCCTGGGATAGCGGTAAGCTCCTACGAGCAGTACTTC,CASSPPGIAVSSYEQYF
TRBJ2-2,TRBV7-9,-,TRBD1,TGTGCCAGCAGCCCAGAACACAGGGGGCAAGAGAGGACCGGGGAGCTGTTTTTT,CASSPEHRGQERTGELFF
TRBJ1-5,TRBV15,-,-,TGTGCCACCAGCAGTTCCCGGGGGGGTCAGCCCCAGCATTTT,CATSSSRGGQPQHF
TRBJ2-7,TRBV28,-,TRBD1,TGTGCCAGCAGGCCCCTCTCCCTAAATCCGGGACAGGGCTCCTACGAGCAGTACTTC,CASRPLSLNPGQGSYEQYF
TRBJ1-1,TRBV7-8,-,-,TGTGCCAGCAGCTTAGTTCCAAGGGATACTGAAGCTTTCTTT,CASSLVPRDTEAFF
TRBJ2-7,TRBV7-7,-,-,TGTGCTAGCAGCTTAGCGACGGACTACGAGCAGTACTTC,CASSLATDYEQYF
TRBJ1-5,TRBV7-2,once,-,TGTGCCAGCAGCTTAACGGCAGGTCCAAATCAGCCCCAGCATTTT,CASSLTAGPNQPQHF
TRBJ2-5,TRBV28,once,TRBD2,TGTGCCAGCAGTTCCCGACTAGCGGGAGGCCAAGAGACCCAGTACTTC,CASSSRLAGGQETQYF
TRBJ1-1,TRBV6-5,-,-,TGTGCCAGCAGTTTTCAGGGCTCGAACACTGAAGCTTTCTTT,CASSFQGSNTEAFF
TRBJ1-1,TRBV6-5,-,-,TGTGCCAGCAGCCCCGCCATGAACACTGAAGCTTTCTTT,CASSPAMNTEAFF
TRBJ2-3,TRBV11-2,-,-,TGTGCCAGCAGCTTAGAGCCGCGGGGGCCGGGAGATACGCAGTATTTT,CASSLEPRGPGDTQYF
TRBJ1-3,TRBV30,-,-,TGTGCCTGGAGGGACACGGGACTCGCGAGGGGAAACACCATATATTTT,CAWRDTGLARGNTIYF
TRBJ2-7,TRBV9,once,-,TGTGCCAGCAGCCCGAGAAGGGCGGGCGTCGAGCAGTACTTC,CASSPRRAGVEQYF
TRBJ1-1,TRBV7-3,-,-,TGTGCCAGCTCGGACCTCATGAACACTGAAGCTTTCTTT,CASSDLMNTEAFF
TRBJ1-1,TRBV9,few,TRBD1,TGTGCCAGCAGCGTTGGGGGGACAGTGGCTTTCTTT,CASSVGGTVAFF
TRBJ1-1,TRBV5-4,-,-,TGTGCCAGCAGACAGTTTGGGACAACGAACACTGAAGCTTTCTTT,CASRQFGTTNTEAFF
TRBJ1-2,TRBV18,-,TRBD1,TGTGCCAGCTCACCAACAGGGGTTGGCTACACCTTC,CASSPTGVGYTF
TRBJ1-5,TRBV5-6,-,TRBD1,TGTGCCAGCAGCGTGGACAGGGGATCTAGGCAGCCCCAGCATTTT,CASSVDRGSRQPQHF
TRBJ2-7,TRBV28,-,TRBD1,TGTGCCAGCAGTCTGGGACAGGGCTACGAGCAGTACTTC,CASSLGQGYEQYF
TRBJ2-7,TRBV7-9,-,TRBD2,TGTGCCAGCAGCCCCGGGACTAGCGGGAGGGCCCTCCCCTACGAGCAGTACTTC,CASSPGTSGRALPYEQYF
TRBJ1-2,TRBV27,-,-,TGTGCCAGCAGCCCCCGTGGGGGTGGCTACACCTTC,CASSPRGGGYTF
TRBJ2-2,TRBV5-1,-,TRBD1,TGCGCCAGCAGCTTACGGACAGGGGACACCGGGGAGCTGTTTTTT,CASSLRTGDTGELFF
TRBJ2-7,TRBV10-1,few,-,TGCGCCAGCAGTGACGGGTCATATCACGAGCAGTACTTC,CASSDGSYHEQYF
TRBJ2-1,TRBV30,-,-,TGTGCCTGGAGTACGACTTGGAGTGAGCAGTTCTTC,CAWSTTWSEQFF
TRBJ1-1,TRBV25-1,once,-,TGTGCCAGCAGTGAGACCCCGCCTCTAGGGAGGGTCACTGAAGCTTTCTTT,CASSETPPLGRVTEAFF
TRBJ2-5,TRBV4-2,-,TRBD2,TGTGCCAGCAGCCAACAGCTCGGACTAGCGGGAGGGCCCGGGGGAGAGACCCAGTACTTC,CASSQQLGLAGGPGGETQYF
TRBJ2-1,TRBV7-9,-,TRBD2,TGTGCCAGCAGCTTAGTGGCTAGCGGGAATACTGAGCAGTTCTTC,CASSLVASGNTEQFF
TRBJ2-6,TRBV5-4,-,-,TGTGCCAGCAGCTTGGAGTACTCTGGGGCCAACGTCCTGACTTTC,CASSLEYSGANVLTF
TRBJ1-4,TRBV19,few,-,TGTGCCAGTAGTATCCTGGGTAATGAAAAACTGTTTTTT,CASSILGNEKLFF
TRBJ2-3,TRBV4-3,-,TRBD2,TGCGCCAGCAGCCAAGAAGGGCGTGCGGGAGGACTGCTAGATACGCAGTATTTT,CASSQEGRAGGLLDTQYF
TRBJ2-3,TRBV9,-,-,TGTGCCAGCAGCCCCCCAGGGCAGAGCACAGATACGCAGTATTTT,CASSPPGQSTDTQYF
TRBJ2-5,TRBV29-1,-,-,TGCAGCACCCTAAATGGCCAAAATTACTTC,CSTLNGQNYF
TRBJ1-3,TRBV9,-,-,TGTGCCAGCAGCGGAGCGGGACAATTTGGAAACACCATATATTTT,CASSGAGQFGNTIYF
TRBJ2-7,TRBV5-1,few,TRBD1,TGCGCCAGCAGCAGGGGACAGGGGATCTACGAGCAGTACTTC,CASSRGQGIYEQYF